The 3 T cell receptor beta chains below all came from one sample that was sequenced in a study of blood T cell repertoires in COVID-19. Here immunoSEQ multiplex PCR was the method, and the copy in TCRdb shows in-frame clones only, minus some. Seen here are about 140,000 clones, around 81% observed once, and the top ten hold 4%. The sequencing input was peripheral blood. These receptors were taken from a woman aged 55-69 years with acute or convalescent COVID-19.

The chain employs TRBV19 and TRBJ1-1; D gene uncertain. The CDR3 covers 14 residues. The ends were cut back, 3 bases at V and 6 bases at J, with 14 bases in the middle. The germline gives CDR1 LNHDA, CDR2 SQIVND (reference sequence). The CDR3 region is CASSIAVGGAEAFF. CDR3 DNA sequence: TGTGCCAGTAGTATTGCGGTAGGCGGGGCTGAAGCTTTCTTT.

The chain combines TRBV4-1 with TRBJ2-3; possibly TRBD1 for D (6 bases). V was trimmed by 5 bases and J by 4 bases, leaving 10 bases between them. Germline CDR1 MGHRA, CDR2 YSYEKL. CDR3 length: 13 residues. This CDR3 reads CASSSRQADTQYF. The CDR3 DNA reads TGCGCCAGCAGCTCCAGACAGGCAGATACGCAGTATTTT.

The count of this clone is one. The chain combines TRBV19 with TRBJ2-1; TRBD1 aligns across 10 bases. Trimming removed 5 bases from V and 9 bases from J; junction bases left unmatched: 7. This CDR3 is built from 14 residues. Per germline, CDR1 LNHDA and CDR2 SQIVND (reference sequence). CDR3 coding DNA: TGTGCCAGTAGTCTACGACAGGGGGCAAGTGAGCAGTTCTTC. Translating it yields CASSLRQGASEQFF.